This entry lists 16 T cell receptor beta chains sequenced from one sample in a study of cytomegalovirus exposure and HLA in healthy donors. The study ran its PCR with 60 Vbeta and 13 Jbeta primers. Sequenced by immunoSEQ multiplex PCR; TCRdb stores in-frame clones only, minus some. The sample has over 150,000 clones; 68% are singletons. Sequenced: PBMCs. The receptors shown here come from a middle-aged man in good health and CMV-seronegative.

The V call is TRBV12-5, the J call TRBJ1-1, with D unresolved. The germline gives CDR1 LGHNT, CDR2 FRNRAP. This CDR3 has 13 amino acids. V lost 4 bases and J 8 bases, leaving 14 bases between the germline ends. The chain's CDR3 is CASGSPGIQEAFF. Here the CDR3 DNA reads TGTGCTAGTGGTTCCCCAGGAATACAAGAAGCTTTCTTT. Looking up the rest from reference TRBV12-5 and TRBJ1-1 gives the full variable domain: DARVTQTPRHKVTEMGQEVTMRCQPILGHNTVFWYRQTMMQGLELLAYFRNRAPLDDSGMPKDRFSAEMPDATLATLKIQPSEPRDSAVYFCASGSPGIQEAFFGQGTRLTVV.

The V and J genes are TRBV5-1 and TRBJ1-1; weak D call: TRBD1 (6 bases). CDR3 length equals 14 residues. The V and J ends lost 4 bases and 1 base respectively, with 11 bases between them. Germline CDR1 is SGHRS and CDR2 is YFSETQ. CDR3 in amino acids: CASSQGHTNTEAFF. CDR3 coding DNA: TGCGCCAGCAGCCAGGGACATACGAACACTGAAGCTTTCTTT.

The chain recombines TRBV27 with TRBJ2-1, with TRBD2 matching 12 bases. The CDR3 totals 18 residues. V dropped 5 bases and J dropped 4; count of bases not matched to a gene: 12. Germline V gene lookup returns CDR1 MNHEY and CDR2 SMNVEV (reference sequence). CDR3 amino acids: CASSLQSPLAGGYNEQFF. The CDR3 region has the DNA TGTGCCAGCAGTCTCCAATCCCCACTAGCGGGGGGTTACAATGAGCAGTTCTTC.

There are a few counts of this clone. The CDR3 loop is CASSLYQGDRTEAFF. CDR3 nucleotides: TGCGCCAGCAGCTTGTATCAGGGGGATAGAACTGAAGCTTTCTTT. The chain is built from TRBV5-1 and TRBJ1-1; 7 bases are a match to TRBD1. This CDR3 region has 15 residues. CDR1 and CDR2 from the germline V gene are SGHRS and YFSETQ. The V gene end was trimmed by 1 base and the J gene end by 5 bases; junction bases not matched to a gene: 8.

J is TRBJ1-4 and V is TRBV2; possibly TRBD1 for D (6 bases). CDR1 SNHLY and CDR2 FYNNEI come from the germline V gene. The germline V and J ends were trimmed by 6 bases and 0 bases, with 11 bases remaining between them. This CDR3 comprises 15 residues. CDR3: CASSEKGATNEKLFF. The CDR3 nucleotides read TGTGCCAGCAGCGAAAAGGGGGCAACTAATGAAAAACTGTTTTTT.

The CDR3 DNA sequence: TGCGCCAGCAGCCAAGAACGGGGGTCCCACTACGAGCAGTACTTC. Its translation: CASSQERGSHYEQYF. The chain carries TRBV4-1 and TRBJ2-7; possible D gene TRBD2, 6 bases. The CDR3 is 15 residues long. Germline V lookup: CDR1 MGHRA, CDR2 YSYEKL. Trimming stripped 0 bases from V and 3 bases from J, with 12 bases between.

J is TRBJ1-3 and V is TRBV19; D is possibly TRBD1 (6 bases). Deletions cut 4 bases from V and 2 bases from J, with 12 bases between. The CDR3 runs to 15 residues. Germline V gives CDR1 LNHDA, CDR2 SQIVND (reference sequence). CDR3 amino acids: CASSTTGSTGNTIYF. The CDR3 DNA sequence: TGTGCCAGTAGTACTACAGGGTCCACTGGAAACACCATATATTTT.

The gene calls are TRBV29-1 and TRBJ2-1, with a possible D match to TRBD1 (5 bases). The CDR3 loop spans 14 amino acids. Germline V CDR1 and CDR2: SQVTM, ANQGSEA. V was pared by 3 bases and J by 4 bases, with 13 bases between. The CDR3, as DNA: TGCAGCGTTGAGGGGCAGGACCTTTACAATGAGCAGTTCTTC. This gives the protein CSVEGQDLYNEQFF.

The chain has TRBV2 and TRBJ2-1; D is undetermined. Trimming stripped 6 bases from V and 6 bases from J, with 12 bases between. The CDR3 runs 13 residues. CDR1 is SNHLY and CDR2 is FYNNEI in the germline V gene. The CDR3 DNA follows: TGTGCCAGCAGGTCTAGTCCTATCAATGAGCAGTTCTTC. It specifies CASRSSPINEQFF.

This rearrangement joins TRBV6-6 to TRBJ2-7; 9 bases align to TRBD1. CDR1 MNHNY and CDR2 SVGAGI come from the germline V gene (reference sequence). After removal of 5 bases from V and 2 bases from J, the junction contained 7 bases not matched to a gene. CDR3 length: 15 residues. The CDR3 region has the DNA TGTGCCAGCAGTATCCCGGGACAGGGCACCTACGAGCAGTACTTC. Its protein is CASSIPGQGTYEQYF.

The chain is built from TRBV4-1 and TRBJ1-4; D remains unclear. The CDR3 has 15 residues. CDR1 is MGHRA, CDR2 YSYEKL, per germline. Trimming pared 1 base from V and 8 bases from J, leaving 14 bases between. The DNA of the CDR3 is TGCGCCAGCAGCCAAGGACCCTGGGTCGGGGAAAAACTGTTTTTT. Translation: CASSQGPWVGEKLFF.

This clone was observed a few times. The V and J genes are TRBV19 and TRBJ2-6, with TRBD1 as a possible D gene (6 bases). This CDR3 contains 18 residues. CDR1 and CDR2 from the germline V gene are LNHDA and SQIVND (reference sequence). Trimming removed 4 bases at V and 0 bases at J, with 16 bases between. CDR3 DNA: TGTGCCAGTAGTAAAAAACAGGGCTCCAGCTCTGGGGCCAACGTCCTGACTTTC. Amino acid sequence: CASSKKQGSSSGANVLTF.

The chain carries TRBV28 and TRBJ1-4; a weak D match, TRBD1 (5 bases). V lost 3 bases and J lost 5, with 13 bases in between. CDR1 and CDR2 from the germline V gene are MDHEN and SYDVKM. This CDR3 region has 15 residues. CDR3 loop: CASSFTGVPNEKLFF. CDR3 in DNA: TGTGCCAGCAGTTTCACGGGGGTACCCAATGAAAAACTGTTTTTT.

The J gene is TRBJ1-1, the V gene TRBV11-2; tentative D call: TRBD1 (5 bases). The CDR3 loop spans 15 amino acids. Trimming removed 1 base at V and 4 bases at J, with 13 bases between. Germline-derived CDR1 and CDR2 are SGHAT and FQNNGV. The CDR3 loop is CASSLVQAVGTEAFF. In nucleotides, the CDR3 is TGTGCCAGCAGCTTAGTACAGGCTGTCGGCACTGAAGCTTTCTTT.

The chain uses TRBV5-1 and TRBJ2-2; TRBD2 is a possible D gene (5 bases). Germline V gene data show CDR1 as SGHRS and CDR2 as YFSETQ. Trimming stripped 4 bases from V and 0 bases from J, with 13 bases between. The CDR3 extends over 16 amino acids. The CDR3 protein is CASSPDLAPNTGELFF. In DNA form, the CDR3 reads TGCGCCAGCAGCCCGGATCTAGCTCCGAACACCGGGGAGCTGTTTTTT.

The J gene is TRBJ1-2, the V gene TRBV4-3; D not resolved. Germline V gives CDR1 LGHNA, CDR2 YSLEER. This CDR3 has 14 residues. V was shortened by 0 bases and J by 4 bases, with 9 bases between the two germline ends. The CDR3 nucleotides are TGCGCCAGCAGCCAAGAAACGGGGAGCTATGGCTACACCTTC. This sequence encodes CASSQETGSYGYTF.